The 14 T cell receptor beta chains reported below all come from one sample, sequenced in a study of blood T cell repertoires in COVID-19. This table comes from immunoSEQ multiplex PCR, and its TCRdb copy is limited to in-frame clones, with some not included. The sample carries 250,000 or so clones, about nine tenths recorded once. Sample: PBMCs or T cells enriched from blood (not recorded which). All receptors come from a human donor in a cohort exposed to, infected with or recovered from COVID-19 (not recorded which). The donor label of this sample is uncertain.

The count of this clone is one. The chain has TRBV5-3 and TRBJ1-5, with 7 bases lining up with TRBD1. TRBV5-3 is marked as an open reading frame, function uncertain. The CDR3 runs to 13 residues. The V and J ends lost 7 bases and 10 bases, in that order; junction bases with no gene match: 11. CDR3 in amino acids: CAREGTASRPQHF. DNA for the CDR3: TGTGCCAGAGAAGGGACAGCGAGTCGTCCCCAGCATTTT.

This clone has a handful of counts. This rearrangement joins TRBV29-1 to TRBJ1-2; D not resolved. Germline CDR1 and CDR2: SQVTM and ANQGSEA. CDR3 length: 13 residues. V was trimmed by 4 bases and J by 6 bases, leaving 15 bases between them. DNA of the CDR3: TGCAGCGTTGCGGGATTCGGGCGGGATGGCTACACCTTC. This gives the protein CSVAGFGRDGYTF.

This chain joins TRBV19 and TRBJ1-6, with 9 bases lining up with TRBD1. CDR1 is LNHDA and CDR2 is SQIVND in the germline V gene (reference sequence). The CDR3 has 15 residues. Trimming removed 6 bases from V and 7 bases from J; junction bases left unmatched: 7. The CDR3 here is CASRRDRERNSPLHF. The CDR3 nucleotides read TGTGCCAGTAGGCGGGACAGGGAGCGCAATTCACCCCTCCACTTT. The complete variable domain, with remaining parts taken from reference TRBV19 and TRBJ1-6, reads DGGITQSPKYLFRKEGQNVTLSCEQNLNHDAMYWYRQDPGQGLRLIYYSQIVNDFQKGDIAEGYSVSREKKESFPLTVTSAQKNPTAFYLCASRRDRERNSPLHFGNGTRLTVT.

The V call is TRBV6-2 or TRBV6-3, the J call TRBJ1-2; D unresolved. CDR1 and CDR2 from the germline V gene are MNHEY and SVGEGT. Trimming removed 6 bases at V and 5 bases at J, with 10 bases between. This CDR3 has 12 amino acids. The DNA for the CDR3 is TGTGCCAGCAGCCCCTTTATATATGGCTACACCTTC. Protein: CASSPFIYGYTF.

The gene calls are TRBV9 and TRBJ2-2; D is possibly TRBD1 (5 bases). The length of the CDR3 is 17 residues. CDR1 SGDLS and CDR2 YYNGEE come from the germline V gene. V was trimmed by 1 base and J by 2 bases, leaving 15 bases between them. The CDR3 DNA sequence: TGTGCCAGCAGCGTATCCCGGACAAAGTCTAACACCGGGGAGCTGTTTTTT. Translated: CASSVSRTKSNTGELFF.

V gene TRBV3-1 (or the pseudogene TRBV3-2) combines with J gene TRBJ2-3; D might be TRBD1 (5 bases). This CDR3 contains 15 residues. Germline V lookup: CDR1 LGHDT, CDR2 YNNKEL (reference sequence). The V end lost 1 base, the J end lost 8 bases, and 16 bases lay between the germline ends. The CDR3 nucleotides are TGTGCCAGCAGCCAAGTCCCTACAGGTCCAACTACGCAGTATTTT. This sequence encodes CASSQVPTGPTTQYF.

The rearrangement joins TRBV5-5 to TRBJ1-6, with a possible D match to TRBD1 (5 bases). Germline assignment: CDR1 SGHKS and CDR2 YYEKEE (reference sequence). The V end was cut by 4 bases, the J end by 2 bases, with 13 bases between. CDR3 length: 16 residues. CDR3 DNA sequence: TGTGCCAGCAGCCAGGGTGAAGGGACCTATAATTCACCCCTCCACTTT. Its protein product is CASSQGEGTYNSPLHF.

V is TRBV20-1 and J is TRBJ1-1; D unclear. The CDR3 length is 14 residues. Trimming stripped 3 bases from V and 0 bases from J, with 11 bases between. CDR1 and CDR2 from the germline V gene are DFQATT and SNEGSKA (reference sequence). In DNA form, the CDR3 reads TGCAGTGCTAGTCCGGTACTACTGAACACTGAAGCTTTCTTT. Translating gives CSASPVLLNTEAFF.

The chain links TRBV3-1 (or the pseudogene TRBV3-2) to TRBJ1-3; D uncertain. Trimming took 5 bases from V and 4 from J, leaving 12 bases between them. The CDR3 has 14 residues. Germline CDR1 LGHDT, CDR2 YNNKEL (reference sequence). The DNA of the CDR3 is TGTGCCAGCAGCGCGTCCGAGACAGGAAACACCATATATTTT. This encodes CASSASETGNTIYF.

The chain recombines TRBV7-2 with TRBJ2-3; 11 nucleotides line up with TRBD2. The J segment lost 10 bases and the V segment lost 5 bases, leaving 17 bases of the junction unmatched. CDR1 is SGHTA and CDR2 is FQGNSA in the germline V gene. This CDR3 contains 17 residues. CDR3 sequence: CASSPGRVAGGPGSQYF. The CDR3, as DNA: TGTGCCAGCAGCCCCGGACGGGTAGCGGGGGGGCCGGGTTCGCAGTATTTT.

The rearrangement links TRBV10-3 to TRBJ2-7, with TRBD2 matching over 11 bases. This CDR3 comprises 12 residues. V dropped 8 bases and J dropped 7; count of bases not matched to a gene: 4. CDR1 and CDR2 from the germline V gene are ENHRY and SYGVKD. The CDR3 loop reads CAIGGLAAEQYF. The CDR3 region has the DNA TGTGCCATCGGGGGACTAGCGGCTGAGCAGTACTTC.

V and J are TRBV11-1 and TRBJ2-1, with D perhaps TRBD1 (5 bases). The CDR3 loop spans 13 amino acids. The V end lost 6 bases, the J end lost 8 bases, and 14 bases lay between the germline ends. Germline values: CDR1 SGHAT, CDR2 FQDESV (reference sequence). In DNA, the CDR3 is TGTGCCAGCAGGGTGCAGGGATCTGATGAGCAGTTCTTC. Its translation is CASRVQGSDEQFF. The full variable domain, with the rest looked up from reference TRBV11-1 and TRBJ2-1, is EAEVAQSPRYKITEKSQAVAFWCDPISGHATLYWYRQILGQGPELLVQFQDESVVDDSQLPKDRFSAERLKGVDSTLKIQPAELGDSAMYLCASRVQGSDEQFFGPGTRLTVL.

The CDR3 DNA reads TGCGCCAGCAGCTTGGACAGCAAAAACATTCAGTACTTC. Amino acids: CASSLDSKNIQYF. The chain carries TRBV5-1 and TRBJ2-4; D ambiguous. CDR3 length equals 13 residues. V lost 0 bases and J 3 bases, leaving 4 bases between the germline ends. Germline-derived CDR1 and CDR2 are SGHRS and YFSETQ. Full variable domain (rest looked up from reference TRBV5-1 and TRBJ2-4): KAGVTQTPRYLIKTRGQQVTLSCSPISGHRSVSWYQQTPGQGLQFLFEYFSETQRNKGNFPGRFSGRQFSNSRSEMNVSTLELGDSALYLCASSLDSKNIQYFGAGTRLSVL.

The rearrangement links TRBV19 to TRBJ1-6; D unclear. The CDR3 contains 14 residues. CDR1 LNHDA and CDR2 SQIVND come from the germline V gene (reference sequence). Trimming pared 1 base from V and 7 bases from J, leaving 8 bases between. The chain's CDR3 is CASSIANRNSPLHF. Here the CDR3 DNA reads TGTGCCAGTAGTATAGCAAACAGAAATTCACCCCTCCACTTT.